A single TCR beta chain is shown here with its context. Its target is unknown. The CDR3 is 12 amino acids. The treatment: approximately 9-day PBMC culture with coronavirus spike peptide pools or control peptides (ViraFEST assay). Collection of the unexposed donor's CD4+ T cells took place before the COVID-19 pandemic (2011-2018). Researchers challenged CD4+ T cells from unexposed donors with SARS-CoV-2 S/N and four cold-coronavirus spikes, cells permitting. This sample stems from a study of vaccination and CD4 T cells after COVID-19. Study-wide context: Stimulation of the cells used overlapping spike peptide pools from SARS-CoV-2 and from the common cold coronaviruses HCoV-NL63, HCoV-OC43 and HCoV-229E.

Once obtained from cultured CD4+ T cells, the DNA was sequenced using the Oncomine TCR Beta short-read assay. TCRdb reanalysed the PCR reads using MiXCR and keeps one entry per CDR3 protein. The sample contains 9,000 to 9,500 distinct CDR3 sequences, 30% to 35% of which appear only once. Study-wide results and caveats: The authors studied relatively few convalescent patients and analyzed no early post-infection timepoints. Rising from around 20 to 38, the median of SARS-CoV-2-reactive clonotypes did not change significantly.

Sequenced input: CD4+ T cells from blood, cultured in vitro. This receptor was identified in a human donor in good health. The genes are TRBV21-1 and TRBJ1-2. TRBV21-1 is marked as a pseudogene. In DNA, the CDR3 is TGTGCCAGCAGCAAAGCCATATATGGCTACACCTTC. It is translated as CASSKAIYGYTF.